This T cell receptor (beta chain) is from a study of cytomegalovirus exposure and HLA in healthy donors. PCR amplification relied on 60 Vbeta primers (plus 13 Jbeta primers). Libraries were prepared by immunoSEQ multiplex PCR; TCRdb keeps only in-frame clonotypes and omits some of them. Recorded for this sample: around 40,000 clones. Overall study results and limits: In vitro checks showed that a few CMV-associated chains really do target CMV antigens. Compared with the roughly 670-donor mean, an Asian-associated ancestry cluster reportedly had fewer N-insertions, according to a later analysis. For presence/absence analyses, sequencing depth was assumed to be roughly uniform across donors.

A note on this clone: The antigen is undetermined.

Germline CDR1 is MGHRA and CDR2 is YSYEKL. J lost 7 bases, V lost 4 bases, and 8 bases had no gene match. The CDR3 runs 15 residues. Nominally healthy donors provided the samples, though records likely missed some immune exposures. The sequence came from a man aged 25-45 years in good health and CMV-seronegative. V is TRBV4-1 and J is TRBJ2-1; 9 bases are a match to TRBD1. Sequenced material: PBMCs. The CDR3 reads CASSRGGQGGNEQFF. The CDR3 bases are TGCGCCAGCAGCCGAGGGGGACAGGGTGGGAATGAGCAGTTCTTC.